The present entry profiles one TCR beta chain with its context. Its matching antigen is unknown. The source of the sample is a study of shared clonotypes between healthy human individuals. Turning to the study itself: CD4 naive cells filled three plates per donor, CD4 memory three, CD8 naive two and CD8 memory one. General study findings and limits: Sorted-subset sequencing, rarefaction showed, was incomplete despite large depth.

Naive CD8 isolation took CD45RO-negative cells positively selected for CCR7 and excluded terminally differentiated effector memory CD45RA+ cells. As processed by the authors: With immunoSEQ giving junction-only sequences and no quality scores, filtering differed. Using immunoSEQ multiplex PCR, the repertoire was profiled, and TCRdb retains in-frame clones only, with some absent. V, J and clone size were drawn from that table, and D and trimming were deduced from the DNA. The sample records roughly 2,000,000 clones, 85% to 95% being singletons. V lost 0 bases and J lost 8; bases outside the gene matches: 4. The CDR3 extends over 15 amino acids. Germline assignment: CDR1 SGHNT and CDR2 YYREEE (reference sequence).

The sequence derives from a man between 18 and 35 years old in good health. This chain joins TRBV5-4 and TRBJ2-1; 11 bases are a match to TRBD2. Sequenced material: naive CD8+ T cells sorted from blood. The CDR3 DNA follows: TGTGCCAGCAGCTTGGGACTAGCGGGATACGATGAGCAGTTCTTC. This encodes CASSLGLAGYDEQFF.